The 23 T cell receptor beta chains reported below all come from one sample, sequenced in a study of blood T cell repertoires in COVID-19. Data came from immunoSEQ multiplex PCR; TCRdb stores just in-frame clones and leaves some out. The sample holds 150,000 or so clones; around nine tenths are singletons and the top ten take 5%. The sequenced sample was peripheral blood. The receptors here all came from a human donor in a cohort sampled during active COVID-19.

A note on this clone: Other DNA sequences from this sample encode an identical CDR3 as well. The rearrangement links TRBV9 to TRBJ2-1; 12 nucleotides align to TRBD2. The trim removed 0 bases at V and 5 bases at J, leaving 3 bases unmatched. Germline V lookup: CDR1 SGDLS, CDR2 YYNGEE. This CDR3 is built from 16 residues. The CDR3 DNA sequence: TGTGCCAGCAGCGTAGGACTAGCGGGGGTTAACAATGAGCAGTTCTTC. Amino acid sequence: CASSVGLAGVNNEQFF.

The CDR3 sequence is CASSQMPGQGTYEQYF. The DNA of the CDR3 is TGTGCCAGCAGTCAAATGCCGGGACAGGGGACCTACGAGCAGTACTTC. The gene calls are TRBV6-6 and TRBJ2-7; 10 bases match TRBD1. Germline V gene data show CDR1 as MNHNY and CDR2 as SVGAGI (reference sequence). The CDR3 is 16 residues long. Losses at the gene ends were 5 bases for V and 2 bases for J; bases not matched to a gene: 9.

The chain couples TRBV18 to TRBJ2-1, with 7 bases matching TRBD2. J was trimmed by 3 bases and V by 2 bases; bases with no gene match: 7. The CDR3 contains 16 residues. The germline CDR1 and CDR2 sequences are KGHSH and LQKENI. Written as DNA, the CDR3 is TGTGCCAGCTCACCAAATCTTCGGGAGGACTACAATGAGCAGTTCTTC. This encodes CASSPNLREDYNEQFF.

This chain links TRBV10-3 with TRBJ2-2; 10 bases match TRBD2. From germline, CDR1 is ENHRY and CDR2 SYGVKD. Losses at the gene ends were 2 bases for V and 4 bases for J; bases not matched to a gene: 4. There are 16 residues in the CDR3. CDR3 residues: CAISEASGSLTGELFF. In nucleotides, the CDR3 is TGTGCCATCAGTGAGGCTAGCGGGAGTCTCACCGGGGAGCTGTTTTTT.

The rearrangement joins TRBV5-1 to TRBJ2-7; D is unresolved. Trimming took off 4 bases at V and 6 bases at J, with 17 bases between the two ends. The CDR3 is made up of 14 amino acids. Germline V CDR1 and CDR2: SGHRS, YFSETQ. The CDR3 reads CASSLSKEWSEQYF. As DNA, the CDR3 is TGCGCCAGCAGCCTTAGTAAAGAGTGGAGCGAGCAGTACTTC.

This clone came up once. V usage is TRBV28 and J usage is TRBJ2-6, with no clear D. The germline gives CDR1 MDHEN, CDR2 SYDVKM. CDR3 size: 16 residues. Trimming removed 1 base from V and 1 base from J, with 8 bases in between. The CDR3 coding sequence is TGTGCCAGCAGTTTATATCGGGTATCTGGGGCCAACGTCCTGACTTTC. The encoded protein is CASSLYRVSGANVLTF.

This chain joins TRBV7-9 and TRBJ1-4; maybe TRBD1 (5 bases). The CDR3 is 16 residues long. Germline V gives CDR1 SEHNR, CDR2 FQNEAQ (reference sequence). Trimming left V 4 bases short and J 5 bases short, with 17 bases between. CDR3 in DNA: TGTGCCAGCAGCTCGGATCCGGGACGGGGGAATGAAAAACTGTTTTTT. This sequence encodes CASSSDPGRGNEKLFF. Drawing the rest from reference TRBV7-9 and TRBJ1-4, the complete variable domain is DTGVSQNPRHKITKRGQNVTFRCDPISEHNRLYWYRQTLGQGPEFLTYFQNEAQLEKSRLLSDRFSAERPKGSFSTLEIQRTEQGDSAMYLCASSSDPGRGNEKLFFGSGTQLSVL.

This chain uses TRBV7-6 with TRBJ1-1, with D possibly being TRBD1 (6 bases). The V end was cut by 5 bases, the J end by 3 bases, with 22 bases between. The CDR3 runs to 17 residues. Looked up from germline, CDR1 is SGHVS and CDR2 is FNYEAQ. The CDR3 DNA reads as TGTGCCAGCAGCCCCCGACTAGCGGAAGGGGGGGACACTGAAGCTTTCTTT. It codes for CASSPRLAEGGDTEAFF.

This clone was observed once. The chain has TRBV19 and TRBJ1-1, with a possible D match to TRBD1 (6 bases). The V gene's germline CDR1 is LNHDA and CDR2 SQIVND (reference sequence). This CDR3 contains 14 residues. The V and J ends lost 4 bases and 4 bases respectively, with 13 bases between them. The CDR3, as DNA: TGTGCCAGTAGTACACAGGGCCTTGGCACTGAAGCTTTCTTT. Residues: CASSTQGLGTEAFF.

CDR3 DNA: TGTGCCAGCAGTTACTCAGGGGGACCAGGCTACACCTTC. Its translation: CASSYSGGPGYTF. This sequence joins TRBV6-2 or TRBV6-3 and TRBJ1-2; maybe TRBD1 (6 bases). CDR3 size: 13 residues. V was shortened by 0 bases and J by 8 bases, with 10 bases between the two germline ends. Per germline, CDR1 MNHEY and CDR2 SVGEGT.

The chain links TRBV5-6 to TRBJ2-1, with TRBD2 matching over 9 bases. The CDR3 is made up of 16 amino acids. The V segment lost 0 bases and the J segment 3 bases; nucleotides outside the gene matches: 4. Germline V lookup: CDR1 SGHDT, CDR2 YYEEEE. The CDR3 sequence is CASSLGLAGNYNEQFF. The CDR3 region has the DNA TGTGCCAGCAGCTTGGGCCTAGCGGGGAACTACAATGAGCAGTTCTTC.

J is TRBJ2-7 and V is TRBV19; the D gene is possibly TRBD1 (6 bases). Germline assignment: CDR1 LNHDA and CDR2 SQIVND (reference sequence). V dropped 6 bases and J dropped 3 bases, with 18 bases sitting between them. This CDR3 has 15 residues. The chain's CDR3 is CASSPQGEGRYEQYF. The CDR3 coding sequence is TGTGCCAGTAGCCCACAGGGTGAGGGCCGCTACGAGCAGTACTTC.

The V call is TRBV24-1, the J call TRBJ1-4, with 9 bases aligning to TRBD1. Germline V gene data show CDR1 as KGHDR and CDR2 as SFDVKD. The J segment lost 6 bases and the V segment lost 3 bases, leaving 4 bases of the junction unmatched. This CDR3 is 15 amino acids long. The DNA of the CDR3 is TGTGCCACCAGTGATGCCACAGGGGGCGATGAAAAACTGTTTTTT. Its protein is CATSDATGGDEKLFF.

The rearrangement links TRBV19 to TRBJ1-5, with 7 bases lining up with TRBD1. The germline CDR1 and CDR2 sequences are LNHDA and SQIVND (reference sequence). V lost 7 bases, J lost 0 bases, and 6 bases stayed unmatched. The CDR3 has 15 residues. The CDR3 here is CASTLTGYSNQPQHF. The CDR3 nucleotides are TGTGCCAGTACCCTGACAGGGTATAGCAATCAGCCCCAGCATTTT.

A remark on this clone: Sequence at one end of the junction differs from germline and may be a read error. The rearrangement joins TRBV12-3 or TRBV12-4 to TRBJ2-3; TRBD2 might be the D (5 bases). This CDR3 is built from 11 residues. The CDR3 DNA is TGTGCCAGCAGTTTCTCCCTAGCTAGGGATTTT. Translated, it gives CASSFSLARDF.

The V and J genes are TRBV6-1 and TRBJ1-2; D gene uncertain. Germline CDR1 MNHNS, CDR2 SASEGT. Trimming removed 2 bases at V and 4 bases at J, with 11 bases between. The CDR3 has 14 amino acids. CDR3 DNA sequence: TGTGCCAGCAGTGAAAGGACCCGGGGCTATGGCTACACCTTC. Encoded protein: CASSERTRGYGYTF.

The count of this clone is one. V usage is TRBV27 and J usage is TRBJ2-1; TRBD2 matches 15 bases. This CDR3 has 16 amino acids. Per the germline V gene, CDR1 is MNHEY and CDR2 is SMNVEV (reference sequence). V gave up 5 bases and J gave up 9 bases; unmatched junction bases: 8. The CDR3 is CASSLRTSGGAGEQFF. In nucleotides, the CDR3 is TGTGCCAGCAGTCTAAGGACTAGCGGGGGGGCTGGTGAGCAGTTCTTC.

The chain is built from TRBV19 and TRBJ2-7; tentatively, D is TRBD1 (5 bases). The ends were cut back, 3 bases at V and 5 bases at J, with 8 bases in the middle. The CDR3 has 12 amino acids. CDR1 and CDR2 from the germline V gene are LNHDA and SQIVND (reference sequence). Here the CDR3 reads CASSMWGNEQYF. The CDR3 DNA reads TGTGCCAGTAGTATGTGGGGCAACGAGCAGTACTTC.

J is TRBJ2-7 and V is TRBV27, with D possibly matching TRBD2 (6 bases). V shed 2 bases and J shed 5 bases, with 13 bases lying between them. The CDR3 totals 14 residues. In germline, CDR1 is MNHEY, CDR2 SMNVEV (reference sequence). The CDR3 protein is CASSLGGTLNEQYF. The CDR3 DNA reads TGTGCCAGCAGTTTAGGGGGGACCCTAAACGAGCAGTACTTC.

The J gene is TRBJ2-7, the V gene TRBV4-3, with no clear D. Germline V CDR1 and CDR2: LGHNA, YSLEER. The CDR3 has 14 residues. Between the trimmed V and J ends, which lost 0 bases and 7 bases, there was a span of 13 bases. In nucleotides, the CDR3 is TGCGCCAGCAGCCAAGACCGAGGAACCCGAGAGCAGTACTTC. It specifies CASSQDRGTREQYF.

The gene calls are TRBV28 and TRBJ1-1; 7 nucleotides match TRBD1. In germline, CDR1 is MDHEN, CDR2 SYDVKM. This CDR3 has 14 amino acids. V shed 3 bases and J 9 bases; nucleotides not matched to a gene: 10. The CDR3 DNA reads as TGTGCCAGCAGTTTTGAGGGGGCTGTAACAAAAGCTTTCTTT. Translated, it gives CASSFEGAVTKAFF.

This clone was observed a few times. The V gene is TRBV7-9, the J gene TRBJ1-3, with D unresolved. The germline CDR1 and CDR2 sequences are SEHNR and FQNEAQ (reference sequence). The CDR3 is 15 amino acids. Trimming pared 5 bases from V and 0 bases from J, leaving 11 bases between. CDR3: CASSLTSFSGNTIYF. The CDR3 coding sequence is TGTGCCAGCAGCCTCACATCCTTCTCTGGAAACACCATATATTTT.

This clone occurred a few times. The chain uses TRBV29-1 and TRBJ1-1, with D maybe TRBD1 (5 bases). From germline, CDR1 is SQVTM and CDR2 ANQGSEA. Trimming stripped 4 bases from V and 1 base from J, with 10 bases between. This CDR3 comprises 13 residues. The CDR3 nucleotides read TGCAGCGTTGTAATGGGGGGGAACACTGAAGCTTTCTTT. This codes for CSVVMGGNTEAFF.